This TCR beta chain was obtained from a study of blood T cell repertoires in COVID-19. Study in general: Samples came from the United States, Italy and Spain, spanning acute and convalescent COVID-19. From T cells, B-cell-depleted T cells, or PBMCs came the material, which was cDNA or gDNA.

Germline CDR1 reads MNHEY; CDR2 reads SMNVEV (reference sequence). There are 20 residues in the CDR3. Trimming left V 1 base short and J 0 bases short, with 22 bases between. As originally analysed: Nucleated cell counts were estimated from reference gene primer amplification. Assay used: immunoSEQ multiplex PCR; TCRdb lists only in-frame clones, some missing. D and trimming come from the DNA, and the V and J calls and clone size come from that table. The sample includes 180,000 or so clones, around 83% of them seen just once. The sequence was obtained from a woman older than 75 in a cohort sampled during active or convalescent COVID-19. The gene calls are TRBV27 and TRBJ2-1, with D perhaps matching TRBD2 (7 bases). Specimen: peripheral blood. Here the CDR3 DNA reads TGTGCCAGCAGTTTATACCCAGGTGTCCAGGGAGGGGGCTCCTACAATGAGCAGTTCTTC. Translation gives CASSLYPGVQGGGSYNEQFF.